The 9 T cell receptor beta chains below were found in one sample sequenced in a study of T cell repertoires in cytomegalovirus infection. TCRdb fed the reads into MiXCR, producing one record per CDR3 protein. Among tens of thousands of distinct CDR3 sequences, roughly 21% were seen once, and the ten largest hold under 85%. Antigens of these TCRs are unknown. The source material was CD8+ T cells from cultured PBMCs, sampled from culture after CMV antigen stimulation. The receptors come from a human donor in good health (CMV status not recorded). Some clones in this sample may be carry-over from other donors' samples.

V and J are TRBV27 and TRBJ1-4; TRBD1 matches 7 bases. From germline, CDR1 is MNHEY and CDR2 SMNVEV (reference sequence). J lost 5 bases, V lost 6 bases, and 6 bases had no gene match. This CDR3 has 14 residues. The CDR3 nucleotides read TGTGCCAGCAGCACGAACAGGGGAAATGAAAAACTGTTTTTT. Its translation: CASSTNRGNEKLFF.

V and J are TRBV6-2 or TRBV6-3 and TRBJ2-7, with D uncertain. Germline V gene data show CDR1 as MNHEY and CDR2 as SVGEGT. The V and J ends lost 5 bases and 5 bases respectively, with 16 bases between them. CDR3 length: 14 residues. The CDR3 region is CASSTHPPPDEQYF. DNA of the CDR3: TGTGCCAGCAGTACACATCCTCCTCCGGACGAGCAGTACTTC.

The chain links TRBV5-5 to TRBJ2-5; the D gene is possibly TRBD2 (6 bases). From germline, CDR1 is SGHKS and CDR2 YYEKEE (reference sequence). V gave up 4 bases and J gave up 6 bases, with 19 bases separating them. The CDR3 is 15 amino acids. This CDR3 reads CASSPEWEVDKTQYF. The CDR3 nucleotides are TGTGCCAGCAGCCCCGAGTGGGAGGTCGACAAGACCCAGTACTTC.

The table lists this clonotype with a few counts. The genes are TRBV7-8 and TRBJ2-7; the D gene is possibly TRBD2 (7 bases). Germline loops: CDR1 SGHVS, CDR2 FQNEAQ. V lost 1 base, J lost 6 bases, and 13 bases lay in between. The CDR3 runs to 14 residues. Here the CDR3 DNA reads TGTGCCAGCAGCTTAGTTGGGGGGGCGTTCGAGCAGTACTTC. This gives the protein CASSLVGGAFEQYF. The full variable domain, its missing parts supplied by reference TRBV7-8 and TRBJ2-7, is GAGVSQSPRYKVAKRGQDVALRCDPISGHVSLFWYQQALGQGPEFLTYFQNEAQLDKSGLPSDRFFAERPEGSVSTLKIQRTQQEDSAVYLCASSLVGGAFEQYFGPGTRLTVT.

This clonotype came up a few times. V and J are TRBV7-2 and TRBJ2-2; D uncertain. The CDR3 consists of 13 residues. From germline, CDR1 is SGHTA and CDR2 FQGNSA. The V gene lost 7 bases and the J gene lost 5 bases, with 11 bases spanning the gap. The DNA for the CDR3 is TGTGCCAGCAACCCTGTTGGGACCGGGGAGCTGTTTTTT. This encodes CASNPVGTGELFF.

This clonotype was seen a handful of times. The J gene is TRBJ1-4, the V gene TRBV10-3; no clear D. Trimming cost V 0 bases and J 5 bases, with 16 bases left between them. CDR3 length equals 17 residues. Germline V lookup: CDR1 ENHRY, CDR2 SYGVKD. The CDR3, as DNA: TGTGCCATCAGTGAGTCCCTCGACACCTTTCCAAATGAAAAACTGTTTTTT. This encodes CAISESLDTFPNEKLFF.

In this sample, this clonotype turned up a few times. The chain uses TRBV18 and TRBJ2-1; D unclear. CDR1 is KGHSH, CDR2 LQKENI, per germline. This CDR3 contains 15 residues. Between the trimmed V and J ends, which lost 2 bases and 5 bases, there was a span of 13 bases. In DNA, the CDR3 is TGTGCCAGCTCACCATTTCCCAGGCGGAACAATGAGCAGTTCTTC. This translates into CASSPFPRRNNEQFF.

The chain recombines TRBV10-3 with TRBJ1-1, with D uncertain. The length of the CDR3 is 16 residues. Germline assignment: CDR1 ENHRY and CDR2 SYGVKD. V dropped 0 bases and J dropped 4 bases, with 15 bases sitting between them. The CDR3, as DNA: TGTGCCATCAGTGAGTCTTCTCTCGGACCCAGCACTGAAGCTTTCTTT. Translated, it gives CAISESSLGPSTEAFF.

The rearrangement links TRBV13 to TRBJ2-6; perhaps TRBD2 as D (7 bases). CDR1 is PRHDT, CDR2 FYEKMQ, per germline (reference sequence). The CDR3 is 17 amino acids. Trimming pared 2 bases from V and 0 bases from J, leaving 11 bases between. The CDR3 sequence is CASSLRGAPSGANVLTF. CDR3 sequence (DNA): TGTGCCAGCAGCTTACGGGGGGCACCCTCTGGGGCCAACGTCCTGACTTTC.